These T cell receptor beta chains were read from a single sample in a study of cytomegalovirus exposure and HLA in healthy donors. Repertoires were generated with immunoSEQ multiplex PCR, while TCRdb's copy carries only in-frame clones and drops some. The sample contains about 190,000 clones, more than 70% of which appear only once. Sequenced input: PBMCs. The receptors come from a man under 40 in good health and CMV-seropositive. The CDR3 runs from the conserved cysteine through the conserved F or W. Fields, in order: D gene, J gene, V gene, clone size, CDR3 protein, CDR3 DNA. D genes are given only for firm matches. Clone size is stated in some rows and not others, as once, few, many or a class when expanded.

- TRBJ2-7 TRBV27 - CASSLAGKYEQYF TGTGCCAGCAGTTTGGCAGGGAAATACGAGCAGTACTTC
TRBD1 TRBJ1-2 TRBV19 - CASSPGGTGEGYTF TGTGCCAGTAGTCCAGGCGGGACAGGGGAAGGCTACACCTTC
- TRBJ1-4 TRBV7-8 - CASSRSLKNEKLFF TGTGCCAGCAGCCGGTCACTAAAGAATGAAAAACTGTTTTTT
- TRBJ1-2 TRBV6-5 few CASTQGANYGYTF TGTGCCAGCACCCAAGGGGCGAATTATGGCTACACCTTC
- TRBJ2-7 TRBV6-5 - CASSYSPGTDEQYF TGTGCCAGCAGTTACTCCCCGGGAACCGACGAGCAGTACTTC
- TRBJ2-7 TRBV5-3 - CAGDRDKGHEQYF TGTGCCGGTGACCGGGACAAGGGGCACGAGCAGTACTTC
- TRBJ2-7 TRBV15 - CATSSPDRKPYEQYF TGTGCCACCAGCAGTCCCGACAGGAAACCCTACGAGCAGTACTTC
- TRBJ2-7 TRBV6-5 - CASSYSLDSSYEQYF TGTGCCAGCAGTTACTCTCTGGACAGTTCCTACGAGCAGTACTTC
TRBD2 TRBJ2-1 TRBV7-3 once CASSSSGRAYNEQFF TGTGCCAGCAGCTCTAGCGGGAGGGCCTACAATGAGCAGTTCTTC
TRBD2 TRBJ2-3 TRBV9 - CASSVTTSGATDTQYF TGTGCCAGCAGCGTTACGACTAGCGGGGCCACAGATACGCAGTATTTT
TRBD2 TRBJ2-2 TRBV9 - CASSVLPGGADTGELFF TGTGCCAGCAGCGTACTCCCCGGGGGGGCCGACACCGGGGAGCTGTTTTTT
TRBD1 TRBJ1-1 TRBV15 - CATSWTGEGNTEAFF TGTGCCACCAGCTGGACAGGGGAAGGGAACACTGAAGCTTTCTTT
TRBD1 TRBJ1-4 TRBV7-8 - CASSLARRGQGKLFF TGTGCCAGCAGCTTAGCGAGAAGGGGACAGGGAAAACTGTTTTTT
TRBD1 TRBJ1-5 TRBV5-1 - CASSDGQGNQPQHF TGCGCCAGCAGCGATGGACAGGGCAATCAGCCCCAGCATTTT
- TRBJ2-7 TRBV5-1 - CASTPDSSYEQYF TGCGCCAGCACCCCCGACAGCTCCTACGAGCAGTACTTC
- TRBJ2-7 TRBV30 - CASRSDSYEQYF TGTGCCTCCCGTAGCGACTCCTACGAGCAGTACTTC
- TRBJ2-7 TRBV6-5 - CASSYGRGPSYEQYF TGTGCCAGCAGTTACGGGCGGGGGCCCTCCTACGAGCAGTACTTC
TRBD1 TRBJ1-2 TRBV5-6 - CASSPGTAPRYTF TGTGCCAGCAGTCCCGGGACAGCCCCACGGTACACCTTC
- TRBJ2-1 TRBV7-9 - CASSLQGISDEQFF TGTGCCAGCAGCTTACAGGGGATTTCGGATGAGCAGTTCTTC
TRBD1 TRBJ1-1 TRBV29-1 - CSAVQGANTEAFF TGCAGCGCCGTACAGGGGGCGAACACTGAAGCTTTCTTT
- TRBJ2-7 TRBV18 few CASSPSRAGAYEQYF TGTGCCAGCTCACCGTCAAGGGCAGGGGCCTACGAGCAGTACTTC
TRBD1 TRBJ2-7 TRBV7-9 - CSSSLESWTGNYEQYF TGTTCCAGCAGCTTAGAATCTTGGACAGGGAACTACGAGCAGTACTTC
- TRBJ1-2 TRBV2 - CASSEQGRVGNYGYTF TGTGCCAGCAGTGAACAGGGGAGGGTGGGGAACTATGGCTACACCTTC
TRBD2 TRBJ2-3 TRBV6-1 few CASSALVAGRGADTQYF TGTGCCAGCAGTGCCTTAGTAGCGGGGAGGGGCGCAGATACGCAGTATTTT
TRBD2 TRBJ2-7 TRBV27 - CASSPFSGTDYEQYF TGTGCCAGCAGTCCGTTTAGCGGGACCGACTACGAGCAGTACTTC
- TRBJ1-1 TRBV10-2 - CASSPPTQGGAEAFF TGCGCCAGCAGCCCACCGACCCAGGGCGGGGCTGAAGCTTTCTTT
- TRBJ2-1 TRBV6-5 once CASSRGYEQFF TGTGCCAGCAGCCGGGGGTATGAGCAGTTCTTC
- TRBJ2-3 TRBV27 - CASWRLQLTDTQYF TGTGCCAGTTGGAGGCTTCAGCTCACAGATACGCAGTATTTT
TRBD1 TRBJ2-4 TRBV27 - CASSLSSIPGQGKNIQYF TGTGCCAGCAGTTTATCGTCCATCCCGGGACAGGGAAAAAACATTCAGTACTTC
- TRBJ1-1 TRBV9 - CASSTGTTNTEAFF TGTGCCAGCAGCACCGGGACAACGAACACTGAAGCTTTCTTT
TRBD2 TRBJ2-7 TRBV11-2 - CASSLEPSGGYEQYF TGTGCCAGCAGCTTAGAGCCTAGCGGGGGCTACGAGCAGTACTTC
TRBD1 TRBJ1-5 TRBV18 few CASSPLGTGRTNQPQHF TGTGCCAGCTCACCACTAGGGACAGGGAGGACCAATCAGCCCCAGCATTTT
TRBD2 TRBJ2-1 TRBV7-3 - CASSLGPPSGRYNEQFF TGTGCCAGCAGCTTAGGCCCCCCTAGCGGGAGATACAATGAGCAGTTCTTC
TRBD2 TRBJ2-1 TRBV20-1 - CSAASAGEQFF TGCAGTGCCGCCTCAGCGGGGGAGCAGTTCTTC